The 17 T cell receptor beta chains presented below share a single source sample, sequenced in a study of metastatic and nonmetastatic thyroid tumors. TCRdb reprocessed the PCR reads using MiXCR. The sample has about 39,000 clones, 9.5% to 13% seen once. Patients were all untreated before their thyroid surgery. Sequenced: blood. Receptors were obtained from a male donor with papillary thyroid cancer or a benign thyroid nodule (not recorded which). Some clones in this sample may be carry-over from other donors' samples.

The chain employs TRBV5-4 and TRBJ2-4, with TRBD1 matching over 8 bases. J gave up 3 bases and V 2 bases, and 16 bases lay outside the gene matches. The CDR3 consists of 19 residues. CDR1 and CDR2 from the germline V gene are SGHNT and YYREEE (reference sequence). The CDR3 sequence is CASSLGPQGAVFGKNIQYF. In nucleotides, the CDR3 is TGTGCCAGCAGCTTAGGTCCCCAGGGGGCTGTATTCGGCAAAAACATTCAGTACTTC.

This clone was observed many times. The gene calls are TRBV7-9 and TRBJ2-7, with 9 bases fitting TRBD1. Germline-derived CDR1 and CDR2 are SEHNR and FQNEAQ (reference sequence). This CDR3 is 14 amino acids long. The ends lost 5 bases at V and 5 bases at J; junction bases unmatched: 7. The DNA of the CDR3 is TGTGCCAGCAGCCCCGGACAGGGGAGGGACGAGCAGTACTTC. This encodes CASSPGQGRDEQYF.

In this sample, this clone turned up many times. The chain has TRBV6-2 or TRBV6-3 and TRBJ1-1, with 10 bases identical to TRBD1. The V segment lost 5 bases and the J segment 8 bases; nucleotides outside the gene matches: 8. CDR3 size: 14 residues. Germline V lookup: CDR1 MNHEY, CDR2 SVGEGT. The CDR3 is CASSRDRGAPEAFF. In nucleotides, the CDR3 is TGTGCCAGCAGTCGGGACAGGGGCGCGCCCGAAGCTTTCTTT.

The table lists this clone with many counts. Germline is not matched at one junction end, which may reflect a read error. The V gene is TRBV20-1, the J gene TRBJ2-7; D is possibly TRBD2 (5 bases). The CDR3 runs to 11 residues. The germline V gene has CDR1 DFQATT and CDR2 SNEGSKA (reference sequence). CDR3: CSTRIDYEQYF. The CDR3 nucleotides are TGCAGTACTAGAATAGACTACGAGCAGTACTTC.

In this sample, this clone turned up many times. The chain couples TRBV19 to TRBJ1-1, with D uncertain. Trimming pared 1 base from V and 4 bases from J, leaving 10 bases between. This CDR3 region has 14 residues. Germline CDR1 reads LNHDA; CDR2 reads SQIVND (reference sequence). The CDR3 region has the DNA TGTGCCAGTAGTATAGGTAGAGGGAGCACTGAAGCTTTCTTT. It yields the protein CASSIGRGSTEAFF.

Ten or more counts support this clone. This chain uses TRBV18 with TRBJ2-5; the D is unclear. Between the trimmed V and J ends, which lost 0 bases and 2 bases, there was a span of 4 bases. Looked up from germline, CDR1 is KGHSH and CDR2 is LQKENI. CDR3 length: 13 residues. The CDR3, as DNA: TGTGCCAGCTCACCACCGGTACAAGAGACCCAGTACTTC. Translated: CASSPPVQETQYF.

This clone appeared many times. J is TRBJ1-6 and V is TRBV5-1, with 8 positions matching TRBD1. Germline V lookup: CDR1 SGHRS, CDR2 YFSETQ. This CDR3 is built from 15 residues. V was clipped by 4 bases and J by 6 bases; unmatched bases: 6. The DNA of the CDR3 is TGCGCCAGCAGCACACAGGGGGATAGTAATTCACCCCTCCACTTT. Residues: CASSTQGDSNSPLHF.

This clone was seen ten or more times. The genes are TRBV3-1 and TRBJ2-7; TRBD1 agrees at 9 bases. Germline-derived CDR1 and CDR2 are LGHDT and YNNKEL (reference sequence). After removal of 5 bases from V and 0 bases from J, the junction contained 8 bases not matched to a gene. The CDR3 extends over 16 amino acids. CDR3 amino acids: CASSTGQGLTSYEQYF. The CDR3 bases are TGTGCCAGCAGCACGGGACAGGGTTTGACCTCCTACGAGCAGTACTTC.

This clone was counted at least ten times. The V call is TRBV5-4, the J call TRBJ2-2; D uncertain. CDR1 is SGHNT and CDR2 is YYREEE in the germline V gene (reference sequence). There are 13 residues in the CDR3. The V end was cut by 0 bases, the J end by 9 bases, with 9 bases between. Here the CDR3 DNA reads TGTGCCAGCAGCTTGGCAGGTACCCGGGAGCTGTTTTTT. Translated: CASSLAGTRELFF. The full variable domain, rest sourced from reference TRBV5-4 and TRBJ2-2, is ETGVTQSPTHLIKTRGQQVTLRCSSQSGHNTVSWYQQALGQGPQFIFQYYREEENGRGNFPPRFSGLQFPNYSSELNVNALELDDSALYLCASSLAGTRELFFGEGSRLTVL.

This clone was observed at least ten times. This chain uses TRBV11-2 with TRBJ2-3; maybe TRBD1 (5 bases). V was shortened by 8 bases and J by 8 bases, with 17 bases between the two germline ends. There are 13 residues in the CDR3. Germline values: CDR1 SGHAT, CDR2 FQNNGV. As DNA, the CDR3 is TGTGCCAGCGGACAAACAGAGATAGCTACGCAGTATTTT. Translation gives CASGQTEIATQYF.

CDR3 sequence: CASSLKVAGGYEQYF. The CDR3 nucleotides are TGTGCCAGCAGTTTAAAGGTAGCGGGAGGGTACGAGCAGTACTTC. The chain uses TRBV12-3 or TRBV12-4 and TRBJ2-7, with TRBD2 matching 11 bases. Losses at the gene ends were 2 bases for V and 4 bases for J; bases not matched to a gene: 4. The CDR3 length is 15 residues.

Remarks on this clone: Given a much more abundant clone one base away, this may be a read error. Other DNA sequences from this sample encode an identical CDR3 as well. The chain's CDR3 is CSVVERHYNEQFF. DNA for the CDR3: TGCAGCGTTGTTGAGCGTCATTACAATGAGCAGTTCTTC. The chain couples TRBV29-1 to TRBJ2-1; D gene unclear. The germline CDR1 and CDR2 sequences are SQVTM and ANQGSEA. V lost 4 bases, J lost 4 bases, and 11 bases lay in between. The CDR3 contains 13 residues.

V and J are TRBV11-1 and TRBJ2-3; a possible D gene is TRBD2 (6 bases). Trimming stripped 3 bases from V and 2 bases from J, with 12 bases between. CDR1 and CDR2 (germline): SGHAT, FQDESV (reference sequence). CDR3 length: 15 amino acids. This CDR3 is CASSFGGTPTDTQYF. CDR3 in DNA: TGTGCCAGCAGCTTCGGGGGTACACCCACAGATACGCAGTATTTT.

This clone was found once. The chain combines TRBV18 with TRBJ2-5; the match to TRBD1 covers 7 bases. The CDR3 spans 13 residues. The germline V gene encodes CDR1 KGHSH and CDR2 LQKENI. V gave up 3 bases and J gave up 5 bases; unmatched junction bases: 3. The CDR3 protein is CASSPQGEETQYF. CDR3 sequence (DNA): TGTGCCAGCTCACCGCAGGGGGAGGAGACCCAGTACTTC.

This clone has a count of ten or more. Because the CDR3's place on the DNA is in doubt, the DNA is left out and the CDR3 is given as listed by TCRdb. This chain connects TRBV19 to TRBJ1-4; TRBD1 is taken as the D call from the table, unchecked against the DNA. Germline V gene data show CDR1 as LNHDA and CDR2 as SQIVND (reference sequence). Termini included, the CDR3 measures 14 amino acids. The CDR3 protein is CASTSDRGSEKLFF.

This clone was seen repeatedly, ten times or more. The chain recombines TRBV10-2 with TRBJ2-3; D possibly corresponds to TRBD2 (5 bases). V was clipped by 6 bases and J by 2 bases, with 12 bases between them. Germline CDR1 and CDR2: WSHSY and SAAADI. This CDR3 spans 14 amino acids. DNA of the CDR3: TGCGCCAGCAGGGACTTCCTCCCCACAGATACGCAGTATTTT. As protein: CASRDFLPTDTQYF.

This clone was seen once. It may be a read error: a sequence one base away is much more abundant. This CDR3 is CASNQSTVGYTF. CDR3 nucleotide sequence: TGCGCCAGCAACCAAAGTACAGTTGGCTACACCTTC. The V and J genes are TRBV4-1 and TRBJ1-2; unclear D gene. The germline V gene has CDR1 MGHRA and CDR2 YSYEKL. The CDR3 consists of 12 residues.